The clone carrying this T cell receptor beta chain was seen only a few times. What it binds is not known. This entry comes from a study of lymphopenia after photon versus proton radiotherapy. Findings and caveats of the study: Relative stability marked proton patients; photon patients lost diversity and naive cells. Oligoclonal CD8+ Temra expansion after nadir drove photon patients' diversity drop. Only patients who died were analyzed for survival; proton advantage is unproven.

Only in-frame clones appear in the TCRdb table, and some are missing; sequencing was by immunoSEQ multiplex PCR. This sample yields approximately 16,000 clones, of which 85% to 90% are seen a single time; around a tenth belongs to the top ten. The CDR3 extends over 11 amino acids. CDR1 is ENHRY, CDR2 SYGVKD, per germline. Trimming shortened V by 7 bases and J by 7 bases, and 10 bases separated the two germline ends. This specimen was peripheral blood, taken from a patient treated with proton-based radiotherapy. The TCR sequence derives from an older man with pancreatic cancer. The genes are TRBV10-3 and TRBJ1-1; D perhaps matches TRBD1 (6 bases). The CDR3 reads CAIKGEGEAFF. CDR3 DNA: TGTGCCATCAAGGGGGAGGGTGAAGCTTTCTTT.